This T cell receptor (beta chain) was recovered during a study of T cell repertoires in cytomegalovirus infection (dated by TCRdb to between 2018 and 2020). Context from the whole study: Because public TCR beta signatures pointed to carriage of CMV infection together with the matching HLA type, the HLA type of each donor mattered for the analysis. Results the study describes overall, beyond this receptor: The ex vivo response was dominated by HLA-C-restricted CMV-specific TCR beta clonotypes, which also provided the single most frequent clonotype in two of eight donors. Carriers of CMV infection plus the relevant HLA type were discriminated by the cumulative frequency of public TCR beta family members in the study cohort and in an independent roughly 340-donor cohort.

The sample was run on an Illumina HiSeq 1500. The public reads were run again by TCRdb, first through fastp at Q25 and then through MiXCR, and only productive beta chains were kept. Every CDR3 protein is listed once, alongside the most common genes and DNA of its rows. In this sample the table shows approximately 140,000 distinct CDR3 sequences, 6.5% of which occur a single time. About a sixth of the sample goes to the ten largest clones. This clonotype came up many times. No cognate antigen has been identified for it. No qualities accompany the bases; no much larger clone lies one base away. CDR1 and CDR2, per the germline V gene (reference sequence), are LNHDA and SQIVND. The junction carries 9 bases between V and J, which are trimmed by 4 bases and 3 bases respectively. CDR3 length: 13 amino acids, cysteine to phenylalanine. Only the CDR3 region is kept as DNA, spanning 39 bases read in frame from base 1.

Recombination linked TRBV19 to TRBJ1-2; 5 matching bases give a weak D call of TRBD1. The source material was PBMCs. The TCR was taken from a human donor in good health (CMV status not recorded). Some clones in this sample may be carry-over from other donors' samples. The CDR3 corresponds to CASSKARDYGYTF. The nucleotides read TGTGCCAGTAGTAAAGCCAGGGACTATGGCTACACCTTC.